This T cell receptor (beta chain) came from a study of T cell responses to AZD1222 COVID-19 vaccine. Study conclusions and caveats: Donor demographics were predominantly white British with a female majority; clonal diversity may be underestimated. The study reported that nearly half of spike-specific TCRs target unmutated variant regions.

The length of the CDR3 is 13 residues. V was shortened by 3 bases and J by 5 bases, with 13 bases between the two germline ends. Germline V gene sequence: CDR1 DFQATT, CDR2 SNEGSKA (reference sequence). As for this clone: What it recognizes is unknown.

TCRdb keeps only in-frame clones here, not all; method: immunoSEQ multiplex PCR. The table includes approximately 150,000 clones, about nine tenths detected once. The sample here was peripheral blood, taken on day 0 of AZD1222 vaccination. This clonotype was sampled from an adult in good health. The chain joins TRBV20-1 to TRBJ1-1; no firm D call. The DNA of the CDR3 is TGCAGTGCTAGTGCCGGAGGGTGGACTGAAGCTTTCTTT. Amino acids: CSASAGGWTEAFF.